Presented here are 15 T cell receptor beta chains from one specimen sequenced in a study of post-analysis software for immune sequencing data. Study-wide findings and caveats: Patients used a handful of TRBV segments, including TRBV5-6, TRBV5-1 and TRBV20-1, more often than controls.

Prepared libraries of TCR beta cDNA carried unique molecular identifiers. TCRdb re-derived calls from the PCR reads in MiXCR, one entry per CDR3 protein. The profile covers hundreds of thousands of distinct CDR3 sequences, with 25% to 30% appearing a single time and around 0.6% taken by the ten largest. The antigens of these receptors remain unknown. Sequenced material: blood. The receptors stem from a girl between 10 and 17 years old with multiple sclerosis.

The J gene is TRBJ2-4, the V gene TRBV9, with 9 positions matching TRBD1. This CDR3 is 17 amino acids long. J was trimmed by 6 bases and V by 4 bases; bases with no gene match: 14. Germline V gene data show CDR1 as SGDLS and CDR2 as YYNGEE. CDR3 nucleotide sequence: TGTGCCAGCAGCCCCCATTTTGGAGGACAGGGGCTAAACATTCAGTACTTC. It encodes CASSPHFGGQGLNIQYF.

V is TRBV29-1 and J is TRBJ1-1; D ambiguous. This CDR3 comprises 12 residues. Trimming cost V 7 bases and J 1 base, with 10 bases left between them. CDR1 SQVTM and CDR2 ANQGSEA come from the germline V gene. CDR3 bases: TGCAGCGCCTTCCTCGGGAACACTGAAGCTTTCTTT. Translated: CSAFLGNTEAFF.

This clonotype was seen at least ten times. The V and J genes are TRBV12-3 or TRBV12-4 and TRBJ2-5; D may be TRBD1 (6 bases). This CDR3 spans 13 amino acids. V lost 6 bases to trimming and J lost 2 bases, with 10 bases between them. The CDR3 DNA sequence: TGTGCCAGCAGCCAGGGGCGACAAGAGACCCAGTACTTC. Protein: CASSQGRQETQYF.

This rearrangement joins TRBV3-1 to TRBJ2-1, with TRBD2 identical over 10 bases. Germline lookup yields CDR1 LGHDT and CDR2 YNNKEL (reference sequence). V was clipped by 0 bases and J by 0 bases; unmatched bases: 5. There are 18 residues in the CDR3. CDR3: CASSQDWASGSSYNEQFF. The CDR3 DNA reads as TGTGCCAGCAGCCAAGATTGGGCTAGCGGGAGCTCCTACAATGAGCAGTTCTTC.

A few counts support this clonotype. The chain couples TRBV9 to TRBJ2-7, with 9 bases lining up with TRBD2. V shed 4 bases and J 7 bases; nucleotides not matched to a gene: 9. The CDR3 consists of 14 residues. Germline V gene data show CDR1 as SGDLS and CDR2 as YYNGEE. The DNA of the CDR3 is TGTGCCAGCAGCCCCCGGACTAGCGTCAATGAGCAGTACTTC. Translating it yields CASSPRTSVNEQYF.

This chain joins TRBV12-3 or TRBV12-4 and TRBJ2-1, with a tentative D call TRBD1 (5 bases). With 6 bases removed from V and 1 base from J, the gap between germline ends came to 13 bases. The CDR3 consists of 15 residues. The CDR3, as DNA: TGTGCCAGCAGGCCTAGGGGTAATTCCTACAATGAGCAGTTCTTC. As protein: CASRPRGNSYNEQFF.

This clonotype was seen at least ten times. CDR3 DNA sequence: TGCAGCGTTGGGGCCACAGGGGCCGATACAGATACGCAGTATTTT. Encoded protein: CSVGATGADTDTQYF. The chain combines TRBV29-1 with TRBJ2-3, with 7 bases that match TRBD1. CDR3 length: 15 residues. CDR1 is SQVTM, CDR2 ANQGSEA, per germline. The V and J ends lost 4 bases and 3 bases, in that order; junction bases with no gene match: 10.

This chain links TRBV29-1 with TRBJ1-1; weak D call: TRBD1 (5 bases). Germline V gene data show CDR1 as SQVTM and CDR2 as ANQGSEA. Deletions cut 8 bases from V and 0 bases from J, with 22 bases between. The CDR3 contains 16 residues. The DNA of the CDR3 is TGCAGCACTTGGACGGGACTTGGACGGGTGAACACTGAAGCTTTCTTT. This codes for CSTWTGLGRVNTEAFF.

Only a few counts were recorded for this clonotype. The chain has TRBV7-9 and TRBJ1-1; D remains unclear. Trimming shortened V by 4 bases and J by 7 bases, and 13 bases separated the two germline ends. This CDR3 has 13 amino acids. Per the germline V gene, CDR1 is SEHNR and CDR2 is FQNEAQ (reference sequence). The CDR3 DNA sequence: TGTGCCAGCAGCTCCGAGACGGACCTTGAAGCTTTCTTT. Amino acids: CASSSETDLEAFF.

The J gene is TRBJ2-3, the V gene TRBV7-9; D unresolved. The CDR3 extends over 15 amino acids. Germline CDR1 SEHNR, CDR2 FQNEAQ (reference sequence). V was pared by 3 bases and J by 2 bases, with 12 bases between. CDR3 in amino acids: CASSFAVGFTDTQYF. As DNA, the CDR3 is TGTGCCAGCAGCTTCGCAGTCGGCTTCACAGATACGCAGTATTTT.

This clonotype was detected only a few times. The chain uses TRBV27 and TRBJ1-5; D might be TRBD1 (5 bases). CDR1 MNHEY and CDR2 SMNVEV come from the germline V gene (reference sequence). The CDR3 is 15 amino acids. Trimming shortened V by 5 bases and J by 5 bases, and 16 bases separated the two germline ends. The CDR3 loop is CASSILRVGHQPQHF. For the CDR3, the DNA is TGTGCCAGCAGTATACTCAGGGTAGGTCATCAGCCCCAGCATTTT.

This clonotype was counted ten times or more. The V call is TRBV10-2, the J call TRBJ2-3, with 7 bases lining up with TRBD2. The CDR3 is made up of 15 amino acids. After removal of 4 bases from V and 3 bases from J, the junction contained 7 bases not matched to a gene. CDR1 and CDR2 from the germline V gene are WSHSY and SAAADI. The CDR3 DNA follows: TGCGCCAGCAGTGGGCTAGCGGAATTAACAGATACGCAGTATTTT. Its protein is CASSGLAELTDTQYF.

J is TRBJ2-5 and V is TRBV27; D is perhaps TRBD1 (6 bases). V was cut by 4 bases and J by 5 bases, with 14 bases left in between. CDR3 size: 14 residues. The germline V gene has CDR1 MNHEY and CDR2 SMNVEV (reference sequence). CDR3 amino acids: CASSSEGRGETQYF. In nucleotides, the CDR3 is TGTGCCAGCAGTTCCGAGGGTAGGGGGGAGACCCAGTACTTC.

This clonotype was detected a few times. CDR3 amino acids: CASSLVQGGTDTQYF. The CDR3 nucleotides read TGTGCCAGCAGTTTAGTACAGGGAGGCACAGATACGCAGTATTTT. V is TRBV28 and J is TRBJ2-3; TRBD1 is a possible D gene (6 bases). From germline, CDR1 is MDHEN and CDR2 SYDVKM. The CDR3 consists of 15 residues. The ends were cut back, 2 bases at V and 1 base at J, with 10 bases in the middle.

This clonotype was counted a few times. The CDR3 sequence: CASSWGTAYQHF. Written as DNA, the CDR3 is TGTGCCAGCAGCTGGGGGACAGCTTATCAGCATTTT. V and J are TRBV7-8 and TRBJ1-5; TRBD1 agrees at 7 bases. The CDR3 extends over 12 amino acids. V lost 4 bases and J lost 13; bases outside the gene matches: 7. Germline V gives CDR1 SGHVS, CDR2 FQNEAQ.